This TCR beta chain is drawn from a study of T cell changes during pregnancy in multiple sclerosis. The length of the CDR3 is 15 residues. Germline CDR1 is SQVTM and CDR2 is ANQGSEA. Trimming at V came to 0 bases and at J to 4 bases, leaving 7 bases not matched to a gene. Clones were read by immunoSEQ multiplex PCR, and TCRdb kept only the in-frame ones, dropping some. The sample has around 70,000 clones; 80% to 95% are singletons. This TCR came from a female donor in good health, enrolled as a control in a pregnancy study. V gene TRBV29-1 combines with J gene TRBJ1-2; 8 bases line up with TRBD1. Sequenced material: peripheral blood, taken after pregnancy. Here the CDR3 reads CSVEDYRQGAYGYTF. In nucleotides, the CDR3 is TGCAGCGTTGAAGATTACAGGCAGGGGGCCTATGGCTACACCTTC.